This T cell receptor beta chain was captured by sequencing in a study of T cell responses to AZD1222 COVID-19 vaccine. Study in general: Second-dose schedules of about 4 or about 12 weeks were combined. General observations from the study: Without day 14 samples, only post-peak T cell repertoires were studied. Spike-specific TCR depth and breadth grew after two AZD1222 doses.

Points on this clone: Its specificity is unknown.

The data were produced by immunoSEQ multiplex PCR, yet TCRdb's version contains in-frame clones alone and is incomplete. Among approximately 82,000 clones listed, approximately 85% were seen once. Germline V CDR1 and CDR2: KGHSH, LQKENI. The CDR3 totals 15 residues. Losses at the gene ends were 3 bases for V and 5 bases for J; bases not matched to a gene: 5. The receptor comes from an adult in good health. This material consisted of peripheral blood, taken on day 0 of AZD1222 vaccination. The rearrangement joins TRBV18 to TRBJ1-5; 9 positions agree with TRBD1. The CDR3 nucleotides are TGTGCCAGCTCACCTAGGGGACAGGGTGATCAGCCCCAGCATTTT. Translated, it gives CASSPRGQGDQPQHF.